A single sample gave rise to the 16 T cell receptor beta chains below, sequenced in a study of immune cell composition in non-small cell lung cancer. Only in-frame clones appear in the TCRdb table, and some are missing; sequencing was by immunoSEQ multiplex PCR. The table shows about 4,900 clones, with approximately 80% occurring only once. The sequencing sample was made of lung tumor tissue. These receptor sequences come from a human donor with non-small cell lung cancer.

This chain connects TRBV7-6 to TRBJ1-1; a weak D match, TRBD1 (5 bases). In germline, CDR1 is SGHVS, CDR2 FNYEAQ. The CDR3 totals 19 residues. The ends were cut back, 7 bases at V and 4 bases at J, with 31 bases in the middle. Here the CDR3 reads CASMIPASRVRVYCTEAFF. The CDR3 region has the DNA TGTGCCAGCATGATCCCAGCCAGCAGGGTTCGGGTCTACTGCACTGAAGCTTTCTTT.

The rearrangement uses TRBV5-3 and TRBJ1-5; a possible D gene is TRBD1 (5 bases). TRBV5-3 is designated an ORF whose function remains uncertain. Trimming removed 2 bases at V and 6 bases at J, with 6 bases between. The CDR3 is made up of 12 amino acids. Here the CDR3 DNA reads TGTGCCAGAAGCTTCGGGGGTCAGCCCCAGCATTTT. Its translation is CARSFGGQPQHF.

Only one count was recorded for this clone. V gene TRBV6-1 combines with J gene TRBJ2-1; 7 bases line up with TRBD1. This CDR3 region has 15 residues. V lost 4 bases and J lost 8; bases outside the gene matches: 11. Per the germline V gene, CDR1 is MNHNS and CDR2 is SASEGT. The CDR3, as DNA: TGTGCCAGCAGTGCCGACAGGGTCCCGTGGGATGAGCAGTTCTTC. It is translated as CASSADRVPWDEQFF.

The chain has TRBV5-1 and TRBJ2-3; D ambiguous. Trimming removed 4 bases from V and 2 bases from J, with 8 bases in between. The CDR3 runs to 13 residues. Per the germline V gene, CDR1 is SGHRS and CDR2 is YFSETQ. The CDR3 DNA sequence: TGCGCCAGCAGCCGCCCTCCCACAGATACGCAGTATTTT. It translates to CASSRPPTDTQYF.

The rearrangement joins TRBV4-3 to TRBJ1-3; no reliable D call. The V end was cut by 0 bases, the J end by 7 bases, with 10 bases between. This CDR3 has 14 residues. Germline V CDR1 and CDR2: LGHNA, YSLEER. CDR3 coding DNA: TGCGCCAGCAGCCAAGATCGTAACGGGAACACCATATATTTT. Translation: CASSQDRNGNTIYF.

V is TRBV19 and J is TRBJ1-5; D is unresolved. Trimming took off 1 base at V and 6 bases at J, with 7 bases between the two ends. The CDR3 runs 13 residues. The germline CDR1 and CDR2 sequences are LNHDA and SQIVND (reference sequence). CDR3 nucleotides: TGTGCCAGTAGTATAGCCCGGGTTCAGCCCCAGCATTTT. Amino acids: CASSIARVQPQHF. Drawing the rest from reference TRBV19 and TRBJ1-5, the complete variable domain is DGGITQSPKYLFRKEGQNVTLSCEQNLNHDAMYWYRQDPGQGLRLIYYSQIVNDFQKGDIAEGYSVSREKKESFPLTVTSAQKNPTAFYLCASSIARVQPQHFGDGTRLSIL.

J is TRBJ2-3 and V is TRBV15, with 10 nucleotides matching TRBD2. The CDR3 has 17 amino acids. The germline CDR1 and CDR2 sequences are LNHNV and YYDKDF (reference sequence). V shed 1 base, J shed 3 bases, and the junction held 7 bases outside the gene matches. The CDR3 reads CATSRATSGEWTDTQYF. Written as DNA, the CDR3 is TGTGCCACCAGCAGAGCAACTAGCGGGGAATGGACAGATACGCAGTATTTT.

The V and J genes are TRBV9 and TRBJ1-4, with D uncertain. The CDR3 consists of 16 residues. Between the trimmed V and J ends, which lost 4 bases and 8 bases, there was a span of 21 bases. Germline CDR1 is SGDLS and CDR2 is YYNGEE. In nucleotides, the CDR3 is TGTGCCAGCAGCCCCACCTCGGGAGGGCCTGTCGAAAAACTGTTTTTT. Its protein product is CASSPTSGGPVEKLFF.

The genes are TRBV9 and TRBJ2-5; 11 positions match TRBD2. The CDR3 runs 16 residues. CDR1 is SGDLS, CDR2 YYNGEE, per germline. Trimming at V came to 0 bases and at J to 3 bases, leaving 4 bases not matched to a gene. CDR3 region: CASSVGLAGNEETQYF. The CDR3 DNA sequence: TGTGCCAGCAGCGTAGGACTAGCGGGGAATGAAGAGACCCAGTACTTC.

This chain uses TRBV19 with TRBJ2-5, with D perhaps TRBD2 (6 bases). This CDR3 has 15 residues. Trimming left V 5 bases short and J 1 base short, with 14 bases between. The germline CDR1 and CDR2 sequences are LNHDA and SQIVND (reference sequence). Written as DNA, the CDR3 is TGTGCCAGTAGTTTGGGCGGGGAGATCCAAGAGACCCAGTACTTC. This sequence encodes CASSLGGEIQETQYF.

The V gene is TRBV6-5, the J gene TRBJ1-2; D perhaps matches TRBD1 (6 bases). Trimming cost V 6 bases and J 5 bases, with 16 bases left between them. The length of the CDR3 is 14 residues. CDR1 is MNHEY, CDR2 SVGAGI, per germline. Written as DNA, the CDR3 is TGTGCCAGCAGCCTAGCGGGGGCAGGATATGGCTACACCTTC. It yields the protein CASSLAGAGYGYTF.

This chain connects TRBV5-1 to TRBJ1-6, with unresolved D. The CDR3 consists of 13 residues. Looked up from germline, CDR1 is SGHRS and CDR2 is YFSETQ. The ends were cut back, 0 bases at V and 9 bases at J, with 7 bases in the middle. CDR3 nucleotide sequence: TGCGCCAGCAGCTTGGACGGCAGTTCACCCCTCCACTTT. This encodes CASSLDGSSPLHF.

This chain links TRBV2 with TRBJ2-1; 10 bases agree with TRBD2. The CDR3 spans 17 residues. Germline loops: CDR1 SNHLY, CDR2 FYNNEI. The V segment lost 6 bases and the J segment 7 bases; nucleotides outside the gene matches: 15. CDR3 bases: TGTGCCAGCAGCCGGAACAAAGCGGGGGGGCCATATAATGAGCAGTTCTTC. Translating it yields CASSRNKAGGPYNEQFF.

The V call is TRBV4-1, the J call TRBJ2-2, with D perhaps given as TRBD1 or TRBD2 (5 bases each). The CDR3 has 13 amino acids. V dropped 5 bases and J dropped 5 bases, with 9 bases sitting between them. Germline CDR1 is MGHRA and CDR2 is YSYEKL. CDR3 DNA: TGCGCCAGCAGCGGGACGATAACCGGGGAGCTGTTTTTT. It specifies CASSGTITGELFF.

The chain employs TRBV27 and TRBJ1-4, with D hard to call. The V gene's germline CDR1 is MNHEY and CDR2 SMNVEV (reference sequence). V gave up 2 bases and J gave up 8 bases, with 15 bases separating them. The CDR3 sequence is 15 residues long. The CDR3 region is CASSLDPPRREKLFF. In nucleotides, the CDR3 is TGTGCCAGCAGTTTAGACCCTCCCAGGCGGGAAAAACTGTTTTTT.

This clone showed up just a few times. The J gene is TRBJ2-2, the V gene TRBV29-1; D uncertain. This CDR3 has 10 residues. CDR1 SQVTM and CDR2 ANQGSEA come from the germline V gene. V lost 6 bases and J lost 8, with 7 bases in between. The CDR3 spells CSVRIGELFF. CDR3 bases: TGCAGCGTCCGGATAGGGGAGCTGTTTTTT.